The 27 T cell receptor beta chains reported below all come from one sample, sequenced in a study of low-dose radiotherapy and immunotherapy resistance in tumors. TRAV- and TRBV-specific primers, spanning alpha and beta chains, primed first-strand cDNA. Over 20 PCR cycles, TCRs were amplified from a constant-region primer and V-primer adapter. From the reads, TCRdb called clonotypes with MiXCR, one entry per CDR3 protein. The sample includes about 11,000 distinct CDR3 sequences, roughly half of them seen just once. These receptors were obtained from a human donor with advanced metastatic prostate, ovarian, gallbladder or colorectal cancer (not recorded which). This table probably holds off-target reads from a library built for another chain.

V and J are TRBV5-4 and TRBJ2-5, with 7 bases fitting TRBD2. Germline values: CDR1 SGHNT, CDR2 YYREEE (reference sequence). The J segment lost 9 bases and the V segment lost 0 bases, leaving 8 bases of the junction unmatched. This CDR3 has 14 amino acids. The CDR3 sequence is CASSLESGGTAQYF. DNA of the CDR3: TGTGCCAGCAGCTTGGAATCGGGGGGAACAGCCCAGTACTTC.

The chain is built from TRBV28 and TRBJ1-4; 7 nucleotides line up with TRBD1. CDR1 is MDHEN and CDR2 is SYDVKM in the germline V gene. The CDR3 is 16 amino acids. Unmatched junction bases numbered 4, after V lost 3 bases and J lost 0 bases. The CDR3 sequence is CASSFTGAATNEKLFF. CDR3 in DNA: TGTGCCAGCAGTTTCACAGGGGCCGCAACTAATGAAAAACTGTTTTTT.

V gene TRBV6-7 combines with J gene TRBJ1-2; D is uncertain. TRBV6-7 belongs to the ORF category, with a function that is uncertain. This CDR3 is 13 amino acids long. Trimming stripped 5 bases from V and 3 bases from J, with 10 bases between. CDR3 protein: CASSVTGDYGYTF. CDR3 nucleotide sequence: TGTGCCAGCAGTGTTACGGGAGACTATGGCTACACCTTC.

This chain joins TRBV25-1 and TRBJ2-2, with TRBD1 matching 8 bases. This CDR3 region has 16 residues. The trim removed 2 bases at V and 6 bases at J, leaving 8 bases unmatched. Germline V gene sequence: CDR1 MGHDK, CDR2 SYGVNS. CDR3 sequence: CASSERPGGSAGELFF. The CDR3 bases are TGTGCCAGCAGTGAAAGGCCAGGGGGCTCGGCCGGGGAGCTGTTTTTT.

This clonotype was seen a handful of times. The chain is built from TRBV5-1 and TRBJ2-7; tentatively, D is TRBD2 (6 bases). The CDR3 totals 14 residues. Germline loops: CDR1 SGHRS, CDR2 YFSETQ. Between the trimmed V and J ends, which lost 0 bases and 5 bases, there was a span of 12 bases. CDR3 nucleotides: TGCGCCAGCAGCTTGGAGGCGGGGAGTCACGAGCAGTACTTC. Translated, it gives CASSLEAGSHEQYF.

The rearrangement links TRBV6-8 to TRBJ2-7, with no clear D. CDR3 size: 15 residues. Germline CDR1 MNHGY, CDR2 SAAAGT. V lost 6 bases to trimming and J lost 2 bases, with 17 bases between them. CDR3 bases: TGTGCCAGCAGCGACGGAACCAGGAACACCTACGAGCAGTACTTC. Amino acids: CASSDGTRNTYEQYF.

The chain is built from TRBV5-1 and TRBJ1-1; a possible D gene is TRBD1 (6 bases). CDR3 length: 14 amino acids. The germline V gene has CDR1 SGHRS and CDR2 YFSETQ. V dropped 4 bases and J dropped 5 bases, with 15 bases sitting between them. The CDR3 is CASSEQGGGTEAFF. CDR3 sequence (DNA): TGCGCCAGCAGCGAACAGGGAGGTGGAACTGAAGCTTTCTTT.

The V gene is TRBV5-6, the J gene TRBJ2-1; TRBD1 matches at 8 bases. The CDR3 is 15 residues long. CDR1 is SGHDT and CDR2 is YYEEEE in the germline V gene. With 4 bases clipped from V and 10 bases from J, the junction kept 13 bases outside the gene matches. In DNA, the CDR3 is TGTGCCAGCAGCCTTCCCCCCCAGGGGGCAAGAGAGCAGTTCTTC. Translation: CASSLPPQGAREQFF.

The rearrangement links TRBV13 to TRBJ1-4, with TRBD1 identical over 9 bases. The length of the CDR3 is 16 residues. J lost 9 bases, V lost 0 bases, and 8 bases had no gene match. Germline V gene lookup returns CDR1 PRHDT and CDR2 FYEKMQ (reference sequence). CDR3 coding DNA: TGTGCCAGCAGCTTAGGCGACAGGGGGGGGCGTAAAAAACTGTTTTTT. Translation gives CASSLGDRGGRKKLFF.

The V gene is TRBV2, the J gene TRBJ2-2; 7 bases map to TRBD1. The ends lost 5 bases at V and 5 bases at J; junction bases unmatched: 5. From germline, CDR1 is SNHLY and CDR2 FYNNEI. This CDR3 is 14 amino acids long. CDR3 protein: CASSRGQETGELFF. The CDR3 DNA reads TGTGCCAGCAGTAGGGGGCAGGAAACCGGGGAGCTGTTTTTT. Complete variable domain (other parts from reference TRBV2 and TRBJ2-2): EPEVTQTPSHQVTQMGQEVILRCVPISNHLYFYWYRQILGQKVEFLVSFYNNEISEKSEIFDDQFSVERPDGSNFTLKIRSTKLEDSAMYFCASSRGQETGELFFGEGSRLTVL.

This chain links TRBV5-1 with TRBJ1-1; 12 bases align to TRBD1. Germline CDR1 reads SGHRS; CDR2 reads YFSETQ. The CDR3 runs to 15 residues. Trimming took 0 bases from V and 10 from J; bases not matched to a gene: 7. This CDR3 reads CASSLGGTGGAGAFF. The CDR3 nucleotides are TGCGCCAGCAGCTTGGGAGGGACAGGGGGCGCGGGAGCTTTCTTT.

V is TRBV5-6 and J is TRBJ1-2; 11 bases align to TRBD1. The CDR3 runs to 14 residues. Per germline, CDR1 SGHDT and CDR2 YYEEEE. Trimming cost V 4 bases and J 4 bases; bases outside gene matches: 3. CDR3 sequence (DNA): TGTGCCAGCAGCCCGGGACAGGGGGTCTATGGCTACACCTTC. Translated, it gives CASSPGQGVYGYTF. The whole variable domain, remainder taken from reference TRBV5-6 and TRBJ1-2, is DAGVTQSPTHLIKTRGQQVTLRCSPKSGHDTVSWYQQALGQGPQFIFQYYEEEERQRGNFPDRFSGHQFPNYSSELNVNALLLGDSALYLCASSPGQGVYGYTFGSGTRLTVV.

This clonotype was seen only once. The chain recombines TRBV28 with TRBJ2-7, with 12 positions matching TRBD2. V shed 5 bases, J shed 3 bases, and the junction held 11 bases outside the gene matches. This CDR3 is built from 17 residues. Germline V gene data show CDR1 as MDHEN and CDR2 as SYDVKM. The CDR3 here is CASSLSSGRALGYEQYF. The CDR3 DNA reads TGTGCCAGCAGTCTATCTAGCGGGAGGGCCCTCGGCTACGAGCAGTACTTC.

This clonotype was seen a few times. Written as DNA, the CDR3 is TGTGCCAGCAGCCGGGCGGCCTACGAGCAGTACTTC. It encodes CASSRAAYEQYF. The V and J genes are TRBV28 and TRBJ2-7; D ambiguous. The CDR3 spans 12 residues. Germline CDR1 MDHEN, CDR2 SYDVKM. V was cut by 6 bases and J by 2 bases, with 8 bases left in between.

V is TRBV9 and J is TRBJ2-1; D gene unclear. Germline V lookup: CDR1 SGDLS, CDR2 YYNGEE. The CDR3 covers 15 residues. V lost 0 bases and J 2 bases, leaving 9 bases between the germline ends. CDR3 in DNA: TGTGCCAGCAGCGTAGATGCGGTAACCTACAATGAGCAGTTCTTC. This encodes CASSVDAVTYNEQFF.

The V gene is TRBV12-3 or TRBV12-4, the J gene TRBJ1-6; D unclear. Trimming left V 2 bases short and J 9 bases short, with 11 bases between. The CDR3 extends over 14 amino acids. The chain's CDR3 is CASSLHGEISPLHF. The CDR3 bases are TGTGCCAGCAGTTTACATGGGGAGATTTCACCCCTCCACTTT.

This clonotype was counted a few times. V and J are TRBV6-6 and TRBJ2-1, with a tentative D call TRBD2 (5 bases). CDR1 and CDR2 (germline): MNHNY, SVGAGI (reference sequence). V was pared by 7 bases and J by 4 bases, with 23 bases between. The CDR3 length is 17 residues. The CDR3 loop is CASTPGRAGRPYNEQFF. Written as DNA, the CDR3 is TGTGCCAGCACTCCCGGTCGTGCGGGCCGGCCTTACAATGAGCAGTTCTTC.

This clonotype was found a few times. The chain uses TRBV5-6 and TRBJ1-2; a weak D match, TRBD1 (6 bases). Trimming pared 6 bases from V and 7 bases from J, leaving 16 bases between. The CDR3 consists of 13 residues. CDR1 and CDR2 from the germline V gene are SGHDT and YYEEEE. In nucleotides, the CDR3 is TGTGCCAGCAACGGGGGCCGACGGGTTGGCTACACCTTC. This sequence encodes CASNGGRRVGYTF.

The chain uses TRBV21-1 and TRBJ1-2; no DNA check was done on the table's D call, TRBD1. TRBV21-1 is listed as a pseudogene. CDR3 size: 15 residues. CDR3 sequence (DNA): TGTGCCAGCAGCTTTCACGGACAGGGATACTGTGGCTACACCTTC. Protein product: CASSFHGQGYCGYTF.

This clonotype showed up just a few times. V usage is TRBV5-1 and J usage is TRBJ2-1, with D possibly TRBD2 on 7 matching bases. The CDR3 consists of 15 residues. V lost 5 bases and J 2 bases, leaving 14 bases between the germline ends. The germline CDR1 and CDR2 sequences are SGHRS and YFSETQ. The CDR3 loop is CASSGGGGAYNEQFF. CDR3 DNA: TGCGCCAGCAGTGGGGGCGGGGGAGCCTACAATGAGCAGTTCTTC.

The chain uses TRBV10-3 and TRBJ2-7; no definite D call. Germline CDR1 is ENHRY and CDR2 is SYGVKD. The CDR3 has 12 residues. V dropped 2 bases and J dropped 2 bases, with 4 bases sitting between them. CDR3 region: CAISEAAYEQYF. The CDR3 DNA reads TGTGCCATCAGTGAGGCCGCCTACGAGCAGTACTTC.

V is TRBV28 and J is TRBJ1-1; D unresolved. The CDR3 is 15 residues long. Per germline, CDR1 MDHEN and CDR2 SYDVKM. Deletions cut 5 bases from V and 4 bases from J, with 17 bases between. The CDR3 DNA reads as TGTGCCAGCAGTCCTTCGCCGTCCCCCCGCACTGAAGCTTTCTTT. This gives the protein CASSPSPSPRTEAFF.

V is TRBV12-5 and J is TRBJ1-4; unclear D gene. V lost 5 bases to trimming and J lost 3 bases, with 13 bases between them. The CDR3 sequence is 15 residues long. CDR1 is LGHNT, CDR2 FRNRAP, per germline. In DNA form, the CDR3 reads TGTGCTAGTGGTCCCCCGTCTCCCTCTAATGAAAAACTGTTTTTT. Encoded protein: CASGPPSPSNEKLFF. Full variable domain (remainder filled in from reference TRBV12-5 and TRBJ1-4): DARVTQTPRHKVTEMGQEVTMRCQPILGHNTVFWYRQTMMQGLELLAYFRNRAPLDDSGMPKDRFSAEMPDATLATLKIQPSEPRDSAVYFCASGPPSPSNEKLFFGSGTQLSVL.

The J gene is TRBJ1-2, the V gene TRBV5-4; D is perhaps TRBD1 (5 bases). The CDR3 extends over 13 amino acids. Germline CDR1 and CDR2: SGHNT and YYREEE (reference sequence). V dropped 4 bases and J dropped 4 bases, with 11 bases sitting between them. CDR3 sequence: CASSPQASYGYTF. The CDR3 DNA reads as TGTGCCAGCAGCCCACAGGCCTCCTATGGCTACACCTTC.

The chain links TRBV29-1 to TRBJ1-1; the D gene is possibly TRBD1 (6 bases). This CDR3 comprises 12 residues. The germline CDR1 and CDR2 sequences are SQVTM and ANQGSEA. The V end lost 6 bases, the J end lost 0 bases, and 8 bases lay between the germline ends. CDR3 sequence (DNA): TGCAGCGTGCACAGGGTGAACACTGAAGCTTTCTTT. It yields the protein CSVHRVNTEAFF.

This clonotype was seen a few times. The chain combines TRBV12-3 or TRBV12-4 with TRBJ2-7, with TRBD1 matching over 10 bases. J was trimmed by 5 bases and V by 5 bases; bases with no gene match: 12. The CDR3 runs to 16 residues. In nucleotides, the CDR3 is TGTGCCAGCAGTGGACCCGGGACAGGGGATGGCCACGAGCAGTACTTC. Protein product: CASSGPGTGDGHEQYF.

The rearrangement links TRBV6-4 to TRBJ2-1; 9 positions agree with TRBD1. Germline-derived CDR1 and CDR2 are MRHNA and SNTAGT. The CDR3 has 15 amino acids. Trimming at V came to 4 bases and at J to 3 bases, leaving 4 bases not matched to a gene. The CDR3 sequence is CASSVSGQGYNEQFF. In DNA, the CDR3 is TGTGCCAGCAGTGTATCGGGACAGGGCTACAATGAGCAGTTCTTC.